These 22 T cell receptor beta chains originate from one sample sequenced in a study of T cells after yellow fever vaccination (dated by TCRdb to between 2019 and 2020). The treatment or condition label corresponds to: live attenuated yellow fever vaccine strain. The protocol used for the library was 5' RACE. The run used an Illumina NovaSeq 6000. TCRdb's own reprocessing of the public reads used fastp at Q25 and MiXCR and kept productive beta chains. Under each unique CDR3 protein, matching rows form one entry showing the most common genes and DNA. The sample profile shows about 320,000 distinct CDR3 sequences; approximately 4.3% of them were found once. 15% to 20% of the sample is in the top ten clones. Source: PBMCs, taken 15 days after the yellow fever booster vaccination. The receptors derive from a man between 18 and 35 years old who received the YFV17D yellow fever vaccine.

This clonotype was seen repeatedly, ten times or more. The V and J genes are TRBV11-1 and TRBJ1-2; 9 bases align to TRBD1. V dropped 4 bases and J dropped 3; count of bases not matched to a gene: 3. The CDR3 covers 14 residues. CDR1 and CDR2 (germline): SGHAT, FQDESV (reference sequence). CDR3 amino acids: CASSWGQGDYGYTF. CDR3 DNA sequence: TGTGCCAGCAGCTGGGGACAGGGAGACTATGGCTACACCTTC.

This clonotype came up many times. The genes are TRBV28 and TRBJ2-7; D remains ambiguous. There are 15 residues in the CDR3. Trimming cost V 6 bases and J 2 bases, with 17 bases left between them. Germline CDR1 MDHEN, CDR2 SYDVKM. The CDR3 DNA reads TGTGCCAGCAGCCCCCCAGGAGCTGGGCCCTACGAGCAGTACGTC. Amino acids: CASSPPGAGPYEQYV.

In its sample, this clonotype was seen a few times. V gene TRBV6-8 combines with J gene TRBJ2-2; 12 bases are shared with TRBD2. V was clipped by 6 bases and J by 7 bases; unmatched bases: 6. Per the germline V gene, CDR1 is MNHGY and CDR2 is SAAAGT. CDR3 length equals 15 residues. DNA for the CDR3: TGTGCCAGCAGAGGACTAGCGGGGCCCAGCGGGGAGCTGTTTTTT. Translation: CASRGLAGPSGELFF.

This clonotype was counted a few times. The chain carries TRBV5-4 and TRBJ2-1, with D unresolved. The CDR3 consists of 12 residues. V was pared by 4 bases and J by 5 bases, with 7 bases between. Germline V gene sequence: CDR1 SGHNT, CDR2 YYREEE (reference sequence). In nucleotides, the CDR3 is TGTGCCAGCAGCGTATCCCACAATGAGCAGTTCTTC. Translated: CASSVSHNEQFF. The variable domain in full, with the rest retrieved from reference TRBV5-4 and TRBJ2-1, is ETGVTQSPTHLIKTRGQQVTLRCSSQSGHNTVSWYQQALGQGPQFIFQYYREEENGRGNFPPRFSGLQFPNYSSELNVNALELDDSALYLCASSVSHNEQFFGPGTRLTVL.

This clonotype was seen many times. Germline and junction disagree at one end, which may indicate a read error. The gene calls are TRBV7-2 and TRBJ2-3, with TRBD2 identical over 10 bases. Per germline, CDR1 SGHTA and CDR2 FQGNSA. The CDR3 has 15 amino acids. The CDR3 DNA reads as TGTGCCAGCAGCATAGCGGGGGGACGCACAGATACGCAGTATTTT. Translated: CASSIAGGRTDTQYF.

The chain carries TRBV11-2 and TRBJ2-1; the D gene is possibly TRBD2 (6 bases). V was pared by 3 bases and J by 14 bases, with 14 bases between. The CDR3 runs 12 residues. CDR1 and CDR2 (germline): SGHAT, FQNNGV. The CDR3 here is CASSLNPGLEFF. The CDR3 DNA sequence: TGTGCCAGCAGCTTGAATCCGGGACTGGAGTTCTTC.

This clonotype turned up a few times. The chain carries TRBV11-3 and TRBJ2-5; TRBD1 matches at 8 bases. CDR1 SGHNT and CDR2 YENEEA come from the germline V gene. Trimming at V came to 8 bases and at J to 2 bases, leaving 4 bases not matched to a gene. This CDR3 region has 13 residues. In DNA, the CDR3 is TGTGCCAGCGAACAGGGGGTACAAGAGACCCAGTACTTC. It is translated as CASEQGVQETQYF.

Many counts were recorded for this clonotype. The CDR3 sequence: CSARVPGTYGYTF. In DNA, the CDR3 is TGCAGTGCTAGAGTACCAGGTACTTATGGCTACACCTTC. The genes are TRBV20-1 and TRBJ1-2, with no clear D. This CDR3 spans 13 amino acids. Looked up from germline, CDR1 is DFQATT and CDR2 is SNEGSKA (reference sequence). V was shortened by 1 base and J by 5 bases, with 11 bases between the two germline ends.

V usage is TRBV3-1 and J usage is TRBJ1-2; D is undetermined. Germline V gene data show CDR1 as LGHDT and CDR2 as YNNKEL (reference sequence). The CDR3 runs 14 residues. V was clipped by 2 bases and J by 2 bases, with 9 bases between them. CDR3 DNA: TGTGCCAGCAGCCAACGCGACGGGAACTATGGCTACACCTTC. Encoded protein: CASSQRDGNYGYTF.

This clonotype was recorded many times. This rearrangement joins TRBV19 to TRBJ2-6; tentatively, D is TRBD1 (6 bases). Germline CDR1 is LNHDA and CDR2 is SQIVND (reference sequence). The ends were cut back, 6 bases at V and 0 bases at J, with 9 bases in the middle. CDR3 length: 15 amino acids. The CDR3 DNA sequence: TGTGCCAGTAGGCCAGGGGACTCTGGGGCCAACGTCCTGACTTTC. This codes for CASRPGDSGANVLTF.

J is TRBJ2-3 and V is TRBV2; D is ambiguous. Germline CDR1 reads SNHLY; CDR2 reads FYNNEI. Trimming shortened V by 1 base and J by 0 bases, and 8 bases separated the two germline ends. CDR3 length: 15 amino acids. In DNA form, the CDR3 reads TGTGCCAGCAGTGAAGGGAAGCTTAGCACAGATACGCAGTATTTT. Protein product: CASSEGKLSTDTQYF.

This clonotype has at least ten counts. In nucleotides, the CDR3 is TGTGCCAGCATGGGCGGGGCGGGTCAGCCCCAGCATTTT. It specifies CASMGGAGQPQHF. The chain has TRBV2 and TRBJ1-5, with D possibly matching TRBD1 (5 bases). This CDR3 comprises 13 residues. V was trimmed by 7 bases and J by 6 bases, leaving 13 bases between them. Per germline, CDR1 SNHLY and CDR2 FYNNEI. The full variable domain, in which reference TRBV2 and TRBJ1-5 provide the parts outside the CDR3, is EPEVTQTPSHQVTQMGQEVILRCVPISNHLYFYWYRQILGQKVEFLVSFYNNEISEKSEIFDDQFSVERPDGSNFTLKIRSTKLEDSAMYFCASMGGAGQPQHFGDGTRLSIL.

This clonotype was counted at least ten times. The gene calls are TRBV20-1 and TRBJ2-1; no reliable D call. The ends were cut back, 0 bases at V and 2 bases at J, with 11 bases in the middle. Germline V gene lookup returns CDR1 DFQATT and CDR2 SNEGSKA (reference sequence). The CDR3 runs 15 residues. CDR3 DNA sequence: TGCAGTGCTAGAGATTTAGGCGGACCCTACAATGAGCAGTTCTTC. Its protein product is CSARDLGGPYNEQFF.

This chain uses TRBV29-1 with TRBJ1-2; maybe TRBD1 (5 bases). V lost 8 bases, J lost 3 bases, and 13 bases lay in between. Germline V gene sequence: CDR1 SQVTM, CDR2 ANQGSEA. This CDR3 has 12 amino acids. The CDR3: CSLRQGDYGYTF. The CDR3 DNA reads TGCAGCCTACGCCAGGGAGACTATGGCTACACCTTC. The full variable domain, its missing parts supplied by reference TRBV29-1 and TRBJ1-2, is SAVISQKPSRDICQRGTSLTIQCQVDSQVTMMFWYRQQPGQSLTLIATANQGSEATYESGFVIDKFPISRPNLTFSTLTVSNMSPEDSSIYLCSLRQGDYGYTFGSGTRLTVV.

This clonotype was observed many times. The DNA for the CDR3 is TGTGCCAGCAGCTCTACCCCCGCCCCAGAGACCCAGTACTTC. The encoded protein is CASSSTPAPETQYF. The chain carries TRBV7-9 and TRBJ2-5; D remains unclear. Germline CDR1 and CDR2: SEHNR and FQNEAQ (reference sequence). V lost 4 bases, J lost 4 bases, and 13 bases lay in between. There are 14 residues in the CDR3.

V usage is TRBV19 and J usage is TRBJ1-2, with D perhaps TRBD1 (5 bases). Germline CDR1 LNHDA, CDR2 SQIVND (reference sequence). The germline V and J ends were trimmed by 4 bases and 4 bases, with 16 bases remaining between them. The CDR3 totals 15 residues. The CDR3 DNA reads TGTGCCAGTAGTAACCGTAGCCCGGGGGGCTATGGCTACACCTTC. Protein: CASSNRSPGGYGYTF.

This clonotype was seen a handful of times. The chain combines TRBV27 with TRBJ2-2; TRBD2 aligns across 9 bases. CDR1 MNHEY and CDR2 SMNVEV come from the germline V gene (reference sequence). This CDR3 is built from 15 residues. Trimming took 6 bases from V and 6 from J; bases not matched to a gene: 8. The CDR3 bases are TGTGCCAGCAGCTACTCCGGGACTAGCCCCGGGGAGCTGTTTTTT. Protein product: CASSYSGTSPGELFF.

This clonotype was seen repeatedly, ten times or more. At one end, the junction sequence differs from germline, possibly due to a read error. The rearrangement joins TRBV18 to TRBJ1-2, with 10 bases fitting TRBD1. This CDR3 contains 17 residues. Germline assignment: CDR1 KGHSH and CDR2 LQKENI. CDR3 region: CASSPQVPGQGIEGYTF. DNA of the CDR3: TGTGCCAGCTCGCCACAGGTACCGGGACAGGGGATAGAAGGCTACACCTTC.

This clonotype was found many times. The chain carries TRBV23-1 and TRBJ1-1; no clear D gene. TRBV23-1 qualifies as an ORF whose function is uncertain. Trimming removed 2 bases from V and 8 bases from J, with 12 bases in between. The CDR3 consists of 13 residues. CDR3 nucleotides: TGCGCCAGCAGTCAACGCCGAAGGGTCGAAGCTTTCTTT. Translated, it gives CASSQRRRVEAFF.

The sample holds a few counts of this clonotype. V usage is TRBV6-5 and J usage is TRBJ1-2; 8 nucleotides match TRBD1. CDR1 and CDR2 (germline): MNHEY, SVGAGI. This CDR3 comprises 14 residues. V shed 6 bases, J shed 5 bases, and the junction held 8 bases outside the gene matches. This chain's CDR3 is CASRRGQGSYGYTF. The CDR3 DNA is TGTGCCAGCAGGAGAGGACAGGGAAGTTATGGCTACACCTTC.

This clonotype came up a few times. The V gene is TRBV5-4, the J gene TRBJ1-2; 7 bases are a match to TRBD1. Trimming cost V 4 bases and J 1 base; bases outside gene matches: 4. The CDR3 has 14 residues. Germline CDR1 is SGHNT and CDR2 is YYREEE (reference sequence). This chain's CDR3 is CASSPQGVNYGYTF. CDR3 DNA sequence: TGTGCCAGCAGCCCCCAGGGGGTTAACTATGGCTACACCTTC.

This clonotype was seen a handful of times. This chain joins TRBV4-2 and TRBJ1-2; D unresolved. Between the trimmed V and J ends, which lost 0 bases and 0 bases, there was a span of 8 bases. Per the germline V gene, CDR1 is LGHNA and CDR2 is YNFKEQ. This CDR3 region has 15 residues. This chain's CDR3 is CASSQEGNTNYGYTF. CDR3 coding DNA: TGTGCCAGCAGCCAAGAAGGGAACACTAACTATGGCTACACCTTC.